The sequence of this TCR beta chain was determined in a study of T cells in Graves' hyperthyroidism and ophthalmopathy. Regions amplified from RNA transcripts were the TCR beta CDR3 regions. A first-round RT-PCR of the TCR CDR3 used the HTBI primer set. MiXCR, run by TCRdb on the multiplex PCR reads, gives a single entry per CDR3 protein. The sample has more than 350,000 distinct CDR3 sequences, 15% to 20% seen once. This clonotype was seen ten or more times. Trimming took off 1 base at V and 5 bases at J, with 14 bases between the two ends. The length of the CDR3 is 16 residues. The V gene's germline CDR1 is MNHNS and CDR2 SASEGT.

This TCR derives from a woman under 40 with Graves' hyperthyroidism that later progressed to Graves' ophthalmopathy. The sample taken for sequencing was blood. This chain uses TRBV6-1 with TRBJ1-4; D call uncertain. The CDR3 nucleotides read TGTGCCAGCAGTGAAGGGGTAGGGTATAGGAATGAAAAACTGTTTTTT. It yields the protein CASSEGVGYRNEKLFF.